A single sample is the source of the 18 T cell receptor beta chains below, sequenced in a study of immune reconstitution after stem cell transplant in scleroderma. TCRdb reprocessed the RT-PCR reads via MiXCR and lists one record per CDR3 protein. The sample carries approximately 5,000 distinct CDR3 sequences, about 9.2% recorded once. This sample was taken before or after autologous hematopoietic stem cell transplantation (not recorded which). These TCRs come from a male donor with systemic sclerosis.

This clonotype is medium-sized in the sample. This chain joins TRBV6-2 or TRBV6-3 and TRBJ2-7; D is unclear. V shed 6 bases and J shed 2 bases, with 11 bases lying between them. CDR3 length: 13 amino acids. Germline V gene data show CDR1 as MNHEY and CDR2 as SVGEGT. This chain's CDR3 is CASREIPTYEQYF. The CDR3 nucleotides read TGTGCCAGCAGAGAGATCCCGACCTACGAGCAGTACTTC.

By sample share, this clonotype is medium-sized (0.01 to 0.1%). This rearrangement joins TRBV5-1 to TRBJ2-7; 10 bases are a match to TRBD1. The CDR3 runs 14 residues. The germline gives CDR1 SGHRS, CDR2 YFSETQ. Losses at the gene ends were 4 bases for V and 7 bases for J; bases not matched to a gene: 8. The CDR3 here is CASSHDGTGVEQYF. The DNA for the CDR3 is TGCGCCAGCAGCCACGACGGGACAGGGGTGGAGCAGTACTTC.

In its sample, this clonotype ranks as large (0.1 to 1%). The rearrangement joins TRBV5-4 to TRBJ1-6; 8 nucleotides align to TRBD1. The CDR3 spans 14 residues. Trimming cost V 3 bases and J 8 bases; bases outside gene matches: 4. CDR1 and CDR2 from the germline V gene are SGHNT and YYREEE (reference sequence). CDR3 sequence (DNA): TGTGCCAGCAGCTCAGACAGGGGCGATTCACCCCTCCACTTT. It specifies CASSSDRGDSPLHF.

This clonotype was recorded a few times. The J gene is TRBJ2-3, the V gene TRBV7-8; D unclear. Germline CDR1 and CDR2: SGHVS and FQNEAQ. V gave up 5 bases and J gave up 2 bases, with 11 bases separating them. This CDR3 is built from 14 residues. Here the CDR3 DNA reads TGTGCCAGCAGCCTTATTGGGTCCACAGATACGCAGTATTTT. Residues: CASSLIGSTDTQYF.

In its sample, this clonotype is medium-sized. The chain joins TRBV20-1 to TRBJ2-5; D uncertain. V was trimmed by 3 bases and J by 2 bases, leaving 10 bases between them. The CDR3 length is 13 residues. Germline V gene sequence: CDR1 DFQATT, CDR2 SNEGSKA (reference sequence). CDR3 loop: CSASQQNQETQYF. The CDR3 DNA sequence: TGCAGTGCTAGTCAACAGAATCAAGAGACCCAGTACTTC.

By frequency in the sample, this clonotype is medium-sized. The CDR3 loop is CSVALRTSYEQYF. As DNA, the CDR3 is TGCAGCGTAGCGCTTAGGACATCGTACGAGCAGTACTTC. The chain couples TRBV29-1 to TRBJ2-7; D is perhaps TRBD1 (5 bases). Germline V gene lookup returns CDR1 SQVTM and CDR2 ANQGSEA. V lost 6 bases, J lost 4 bases, and 16 bases lay in between. The CDR3 consists of 13 residues.

CDR3 coding DNA: TGCAGTGCTAGAATGTTAGGGCGGGAGGACTACGAGCAGTACTTC. It codes for CSARMLGREDYEQYF. The chain recombines TRBV20-1 with TRBJ2-7; TRBD2 agrees at 8 bases. The V segment lost 2 bases and the J segment 3 bases; nucleotides outside the gene matches: 9. Germline V gene lookup returns CDR1 DFQATT and CDR2 SNEGSKA (reference sequence). The CDR3 has 15 residues.

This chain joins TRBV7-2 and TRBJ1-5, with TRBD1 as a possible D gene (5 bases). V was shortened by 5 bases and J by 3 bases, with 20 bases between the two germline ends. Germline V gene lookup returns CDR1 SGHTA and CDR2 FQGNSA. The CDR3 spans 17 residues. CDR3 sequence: CASSPSLVQGPNQPQHF. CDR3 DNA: TGTGCCAGCAGCCCCTCCCTAGTGCAGGGACCCAATCAGCCCCAGCATTTT.

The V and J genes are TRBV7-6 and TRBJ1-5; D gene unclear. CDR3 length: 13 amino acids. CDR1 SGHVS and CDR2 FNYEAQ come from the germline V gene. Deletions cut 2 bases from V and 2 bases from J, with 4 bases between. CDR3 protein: CASSLTRNQPQHF. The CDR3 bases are TGTGCCAGCAGCTTAACTCGCAATCAGCCCCAGCATTTT. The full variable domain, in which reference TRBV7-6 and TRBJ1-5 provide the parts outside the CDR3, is GAGVSQSPRYKVTKRGQDVALRCDPISGHVSLYWYRQALGQGPEFLTYFNYEAQQDKSGLPNDRFSAERPEGSISTLTIQRTEQRDSAMYRCASSLTRNQPQHFGDGTRLSIL.

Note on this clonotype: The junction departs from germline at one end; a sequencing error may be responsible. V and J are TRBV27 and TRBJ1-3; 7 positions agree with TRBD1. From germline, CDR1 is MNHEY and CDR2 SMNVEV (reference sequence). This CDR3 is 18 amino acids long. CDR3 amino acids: CAGSVWGTAQGPGNTIYF. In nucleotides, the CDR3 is TGTGCCGGCAGTGTGTGGGGGACAGCCCAAGGCCCTGGAAACACCATATATTTT.

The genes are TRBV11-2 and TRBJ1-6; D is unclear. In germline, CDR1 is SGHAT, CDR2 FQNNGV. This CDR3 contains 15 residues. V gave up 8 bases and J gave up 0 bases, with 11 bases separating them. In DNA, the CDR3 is TGTGCCAGCTCCCTGGCGGTCTCCTATAATTCACCCCTCCACTTT. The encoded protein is CASSLAVSYNSPLHF. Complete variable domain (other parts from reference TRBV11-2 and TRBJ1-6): EAGVAQSPRYKIIEKRQSVAFWCNPISGHATLYWYQQILGQGPKLLIQFQNNGVVDDSQLPKDRFSAERLKGVDSTLKIQPAKLEDSAVYLCASSLAVSYNSPLHFGNGTRLTVT.

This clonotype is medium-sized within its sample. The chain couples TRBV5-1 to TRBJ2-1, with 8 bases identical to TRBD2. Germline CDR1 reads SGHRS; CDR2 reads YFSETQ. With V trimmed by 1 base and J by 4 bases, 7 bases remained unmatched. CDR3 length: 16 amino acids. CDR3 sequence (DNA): TGCGCCAGCAGCTTGCCAGCGGGAGCCCCTTACAATGAGCAGTTCTTC. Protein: CASSLPAGAPYNEQFF. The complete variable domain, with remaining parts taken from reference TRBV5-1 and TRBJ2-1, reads KAGVTQTPRYLIKTRGQQVTLSCSPISGHRSVSWYQQTPGQGLQFLFEYFSETQRNKGNFPGRFSGRQFSNSRSEMNVSTLELGDSALYLCASSLPAGAPYNEQFFGPGTRLTVL.

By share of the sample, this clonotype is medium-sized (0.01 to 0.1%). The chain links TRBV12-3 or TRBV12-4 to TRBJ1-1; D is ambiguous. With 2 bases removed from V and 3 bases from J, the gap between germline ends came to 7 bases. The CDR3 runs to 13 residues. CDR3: CASSLWVHTEAFF. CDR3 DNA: TGTGCCAGCAGTTTATGGGTGCACACTGAAGCTTTCTTT.

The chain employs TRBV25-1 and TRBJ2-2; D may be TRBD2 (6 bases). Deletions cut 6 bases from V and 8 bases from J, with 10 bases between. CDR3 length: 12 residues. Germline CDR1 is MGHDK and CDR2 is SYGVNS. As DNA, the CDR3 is TGTGCCAGCAGCGGAGGGCTAGGGGAGCTGTTTTTT. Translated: CASSGGLGELFF.

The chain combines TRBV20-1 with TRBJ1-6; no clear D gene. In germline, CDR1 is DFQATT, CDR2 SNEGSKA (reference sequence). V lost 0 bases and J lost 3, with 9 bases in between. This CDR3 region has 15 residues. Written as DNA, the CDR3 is TGCAGTGCTAGAGAGGGAAGAGTCTATAATTCACCCCTCCACTTT. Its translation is CSAREGRVYNSPLHF.

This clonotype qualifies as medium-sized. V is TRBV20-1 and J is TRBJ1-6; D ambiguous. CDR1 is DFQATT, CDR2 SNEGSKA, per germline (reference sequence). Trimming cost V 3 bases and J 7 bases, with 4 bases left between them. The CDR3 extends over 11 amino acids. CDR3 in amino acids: CSASSNSPLHF. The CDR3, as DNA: TGCAGTGCTAGTTCAAATTCACCCCTCCACTTT.

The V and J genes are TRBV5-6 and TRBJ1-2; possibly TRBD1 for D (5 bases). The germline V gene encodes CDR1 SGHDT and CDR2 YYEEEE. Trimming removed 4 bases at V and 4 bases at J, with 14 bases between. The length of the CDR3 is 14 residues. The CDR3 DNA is TGTGCCAGCAGCCCGGCCGGGGCCATCTATGGCTACACCTTC. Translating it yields CASSPAGAIYGYTF.

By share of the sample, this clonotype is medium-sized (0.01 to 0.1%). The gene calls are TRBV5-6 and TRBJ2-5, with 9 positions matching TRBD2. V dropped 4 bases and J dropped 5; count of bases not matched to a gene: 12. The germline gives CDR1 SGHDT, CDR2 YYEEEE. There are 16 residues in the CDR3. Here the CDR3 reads CASSRKAGGLRETQYF. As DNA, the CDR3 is TGTGCCAGCAGCAGAAAAGCGGGAGGCCTTAGGGAGACCCAGTACTTC.